Below, one T cell receptor (beta chain) is given with its context. This clonotype was counted between two and nine times. This receptor's antigen is unknown. No quality values exist for individual bases; no much larger clone is one base distant. Sequencing was carried out with an Illumina HiSeq 1500. TCRdb reran the public reads through fastp at Q25 and MiXCR, keeping productive beta chains. Rows merge per CDR3 protein into single entries with the most common DNA and genes. The sample contains 510,000 or so distinct CDR3 sequences, 26% of them found a single time. In total, the top ten clones hold roughly 13% of the sample. This sample stems from a study of T cell repertoires in cytomegalovirus infection (dated by TCRdb to 2018 to 2020). Notes on the research overall: The HLA type of each donor mattered for the analysis, because public TCR beta signatures pointed to carriage of CMV infection along with the matching HLA type.

As encoded in the germline V gene (reference sequence), CDR1 is SGHKS while CDR2 is YYEKEE. From the cysteine up to the phenylalanine, the CDR3 has a length of 14 residues. Solely the CDR3 DNA is kept, with 42 bases framed from the first base. V is clipped by 4 bases and J by 4 bases, and the sequence between their germline boundaries is 15 bases long. General conclusions and limits of the study: The ex vivo response was dominated by HLA-C-restricted CMV-specific TCR beta clonotypes, which also provided the single most frequent clonotype in two of eight donors. In both this cohort and an independent 352-donor cohort, the cumulative frequency of public TCR beta family members distinguished carriers of CMV infection plus the relevant HLA type.

In this chain, TRBV5-5 is recombined with TRBJ2-7; a tentative D call is TRBD1 (5 bases match). The receptor was isolated from a human donor in good health (CMV status not recorded). Some clones in this sample may be carry-over from other donors' samples. Sequencing was performed on PBMCs. Here the CDR3 is given as CASSPRVEEYEQYF. The nucleotides read TGTGCCAGCAGCCCCAGGGTTGAGGAGTACGAGCAGTACTTC.